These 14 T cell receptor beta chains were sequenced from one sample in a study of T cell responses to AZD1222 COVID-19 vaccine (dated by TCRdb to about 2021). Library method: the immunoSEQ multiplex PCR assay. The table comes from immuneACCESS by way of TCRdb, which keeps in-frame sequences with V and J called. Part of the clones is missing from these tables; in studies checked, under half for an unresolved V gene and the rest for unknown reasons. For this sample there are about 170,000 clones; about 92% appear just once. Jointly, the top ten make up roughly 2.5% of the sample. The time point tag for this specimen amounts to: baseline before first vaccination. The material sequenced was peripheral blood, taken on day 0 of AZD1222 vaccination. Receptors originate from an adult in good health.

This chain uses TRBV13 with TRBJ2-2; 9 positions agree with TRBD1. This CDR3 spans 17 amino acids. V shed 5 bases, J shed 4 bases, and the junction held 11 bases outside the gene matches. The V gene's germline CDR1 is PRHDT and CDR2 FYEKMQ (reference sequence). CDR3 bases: TGTGCCAGCAGCGCCCCGCAAGACAGGGGGGTCACCGGGGAGCTGTTTTTT. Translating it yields CASSAPQDRGVTGELFF.

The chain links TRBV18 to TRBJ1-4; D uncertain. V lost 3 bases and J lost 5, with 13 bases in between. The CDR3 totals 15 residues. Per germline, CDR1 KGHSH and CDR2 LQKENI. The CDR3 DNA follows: TGTGCCAGCTCACCCGAACAGTCGTGGAATGAAAAACTGTTTTTT. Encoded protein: CASSPEQSWNEKLFF. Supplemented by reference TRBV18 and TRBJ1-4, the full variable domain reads NAGVMQNPRHLVRRRGQEARLRCSPMKGHSHVYWYRQLPEEGLKFMVYLQKENIIDESGMPKERFSAEFPKEGPSILRIQQVVRGDSAAYFCASSPEQSWNEKLFFGSGTQLSVL.

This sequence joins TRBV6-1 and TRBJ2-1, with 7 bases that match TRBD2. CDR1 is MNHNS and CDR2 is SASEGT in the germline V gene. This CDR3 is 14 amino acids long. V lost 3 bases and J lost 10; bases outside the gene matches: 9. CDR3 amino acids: CASSDSGTPREQFF. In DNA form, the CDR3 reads TGTGCCAGCAGTGACAGCGGGACTCCGAGGGAGCAGTTCTTC.

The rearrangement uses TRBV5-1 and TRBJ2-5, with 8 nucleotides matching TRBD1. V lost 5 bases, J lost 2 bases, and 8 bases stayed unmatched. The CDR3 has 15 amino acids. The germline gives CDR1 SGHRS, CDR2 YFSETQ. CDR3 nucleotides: TGCGCCAGCAGTTTGACAGGGGTCCGGCAAGAGACCCAGTACTTC. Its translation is CASSLTGVRQETQYF. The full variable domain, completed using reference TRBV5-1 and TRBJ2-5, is KAGVTQTPRYLIKTRGQQVTLSCSPISGHRSVSWYQQTPGQGLQFLFEYFSETQRNKGNFPGRFSGRQFSNSRSEMNVSTLELGDSALYLCASSLTGVRQETQYFGPGTRLLVL.

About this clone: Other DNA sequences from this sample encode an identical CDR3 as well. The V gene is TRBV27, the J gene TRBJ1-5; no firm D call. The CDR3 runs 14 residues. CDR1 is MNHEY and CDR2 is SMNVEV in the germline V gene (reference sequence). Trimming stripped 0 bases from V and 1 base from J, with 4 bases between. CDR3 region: CASSLSGSNQPQHF. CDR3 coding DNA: TGTGCCAGCAGTTTATCGGGGAGCAATCAGCCCCAGCATTTT.

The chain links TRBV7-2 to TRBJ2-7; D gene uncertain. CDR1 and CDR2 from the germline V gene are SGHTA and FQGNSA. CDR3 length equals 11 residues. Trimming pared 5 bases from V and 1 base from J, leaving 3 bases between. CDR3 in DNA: TGTGCCAGCAGCCCGTCCTACGAGCAGTACTTC. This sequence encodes CASSPSYEQYF.

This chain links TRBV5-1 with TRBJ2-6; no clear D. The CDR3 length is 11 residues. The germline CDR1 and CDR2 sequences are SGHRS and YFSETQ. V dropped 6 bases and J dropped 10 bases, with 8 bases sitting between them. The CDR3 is CASTDGNVLTF. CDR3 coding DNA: TGCGCCAGCACGGACGGGAACGTCCTGACTTTC.

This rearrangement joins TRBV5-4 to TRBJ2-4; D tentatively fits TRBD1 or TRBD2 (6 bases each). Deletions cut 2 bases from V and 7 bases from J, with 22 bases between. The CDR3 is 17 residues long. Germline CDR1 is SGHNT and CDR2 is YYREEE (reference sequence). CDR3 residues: CASSFPHTGPEGNIQYF. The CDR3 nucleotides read TGTGCCAGCAGCTTCCCACACACAGGGCCGGAGGGGAACATTCAGTACTTC.

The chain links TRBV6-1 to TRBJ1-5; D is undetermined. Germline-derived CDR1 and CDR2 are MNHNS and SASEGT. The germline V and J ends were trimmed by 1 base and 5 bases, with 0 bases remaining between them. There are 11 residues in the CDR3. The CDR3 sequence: CASSEDQPQHF. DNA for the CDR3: TGTGCCAGCAGTGAAGATCAGCCCCAGCATTTT.

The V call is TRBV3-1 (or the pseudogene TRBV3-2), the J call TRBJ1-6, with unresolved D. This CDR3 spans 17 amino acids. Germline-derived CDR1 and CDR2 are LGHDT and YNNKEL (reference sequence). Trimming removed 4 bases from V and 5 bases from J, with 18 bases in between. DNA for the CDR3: TGTGCCAGCAGCCCTTTTGGTCCCATACATCATAATTCACCCCTCCACTTT. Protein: CASSPFGPIHHNSPLHF.

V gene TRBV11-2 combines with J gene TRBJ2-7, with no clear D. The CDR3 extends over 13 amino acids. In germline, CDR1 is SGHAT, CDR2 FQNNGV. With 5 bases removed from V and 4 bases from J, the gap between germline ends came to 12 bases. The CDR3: CASSIQDGYEQYF. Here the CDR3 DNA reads TGTGCCAGCAGCATCCAGGACGGATACGAGCAGTACTTC. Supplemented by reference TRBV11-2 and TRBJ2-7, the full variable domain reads EAGVAQSPRYKIIEKRQSVAFWCNPISGHATLYWYQQILGQGPKLLIQFQNNGVVDDSQLPKDRFSAERLKGVDSTLKIQPAKLEDSAVYLCASSIQDGYEQYFGPGTRLTVT.

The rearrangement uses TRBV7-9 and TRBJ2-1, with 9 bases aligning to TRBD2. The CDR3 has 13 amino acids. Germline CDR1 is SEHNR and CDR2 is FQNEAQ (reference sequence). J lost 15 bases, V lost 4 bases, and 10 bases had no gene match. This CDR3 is CASSSRTSDGWFF. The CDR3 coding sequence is TGTGCCAGCAGCTCCCGGACTAGCGACGGTTGGTTCTTC.

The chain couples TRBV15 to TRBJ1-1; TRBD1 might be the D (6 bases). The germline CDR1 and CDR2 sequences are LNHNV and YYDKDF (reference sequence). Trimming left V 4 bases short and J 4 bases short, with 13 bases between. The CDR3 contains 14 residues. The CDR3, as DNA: TGTGCCACCAGCAAAGAAGGGGGTTCCACTGAAGCTTTCTTT. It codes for CATSKEGGSTEAFF.

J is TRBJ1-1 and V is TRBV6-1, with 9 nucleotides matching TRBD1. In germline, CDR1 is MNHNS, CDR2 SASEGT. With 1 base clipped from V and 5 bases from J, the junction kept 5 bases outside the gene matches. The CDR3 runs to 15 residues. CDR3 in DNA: TGTGCCAGCAGTGAAGTGAGGACAGGGGAAACTGAAGCTTTCTTT. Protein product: CASSEVRTGETEAFF.